This TCR beta chain was retrieved from a study of STAT5B mutations in CD4+ large granular lymphocyte leukemia (dated by TCRdb to between 2021 and 2023). Background on the whole study: Among healthy controls, the CDR3 'QG' motif was associated with a particular HLA allele. The study compared the TCRbeta repertoires of patients with CD4+ T-cell large granular lymphocyte leukemia against the TCRbeta repertoires of healthy blood donors. Flow cytometry on FACSCanto II or FACSVerse confirmed that purified fractions exceeded 95% purity among lymphocytes. Study-level results and caveats: TRBV06-family usage was enriched among the top patient clones (8/27) compared with healthy controls (2/35). Main leukemic clonotypes were private to each patient, although approximately 25% of the main leukemic clonotypes were found at low frequency in the non-leukemic repertoires of other patients. Compared with healthy CD4+ repertoires, CD4-sorted patient repertoires appeared more clonal, and this difference remained even after the putative leukemic clones were removed. Data were not HLA-matched; higher clonality in CD4+ versus CD8+ T-LGLL could reflect the relatively small sample size.

The V end loses 2 bases and the J end loses 5 bases, and a stretch of 9 bases separates them. Spanning cysteine to phenylalanine, the CDR3 consists of 14 amino acids. Of the read, only the CDR3 DNA is kept; its 42 bases are in frame from base 1. The CDR1 and CDR2 encoded by the germline V gene (reference sequence) are MNHNY and SVGAGI. The immunoSEQ assay at survey resolution was used to sequence TCRbeta rearrangements from genomic DNA. In the original analysis: In the TCR sequencing data, the smallest productive clonotype frequency that could be detected was 2.59 x 10-5. Analyses included only productive TCRbeta rearrangements, meaning complete and in-frame sequences. The clonality of each sample was calculated as Simpson clonality in the immunoSEQ Analyzer version 3.0. Based on frequency, clones were grouped as very rare, small, medium, large (1-20%) or hyperexpanded (>20%). OLGA 1.2.3 estimated generation probabilities, VDJtools produced V-gene circos plots, VDJdb was queried for specificities, and GLIPH identified CDR3 motifs. TCRdb re-hosts the immuneACCESS table, in-frame sequences only. Its copies lack some clones; in the studies checked, an unresolved V gene accounts for under half of them, and the cause for the rest is not known. V and J calls and clone size are copied from that table; D and trimming were computed from the DNA. This sample has roughly 21,000 clones in its table, and around three quarters of those were observed once. The ten largest clones take up about 4% of the sample.

A note on this clone: The target of this receptor is not known. There are no base qualities to consult, and no much larger clone falls within one base.

The healthy control group was made up of 37 blood donors, and the Finnish Red Cross blood service supplied their buffy coats. All TCR-sequenced material derived from peripheral blood: patient blood samples and healthy donor buffy coats. Peripheral blood mononuclear cells were isolated by Ficoll-Hypaque gradient centrifugation. CD4+ cells were magnetically purified from the buffy coats of healthy controls. The Gentra Puregene Cell and Tissue kit was used to extract genomic DNA, and a Qubit 2.0 fluorometer was used to measure the amount of genomic DNA. The sequenced material came from CD4+ T cells from blood buffy coats. The V and J genes are TRBV6-6 and TRBJ2-2; the best D guess is TRBD1, with 6 bases matching. The receptor was isolated from a human donor in good health. Here is the DNA: TGTGCCAGCAGTTACCGGGACACTACCGGGGAGCTGTTTTTT. The encoded protein is CASSYRDTTGELFF.